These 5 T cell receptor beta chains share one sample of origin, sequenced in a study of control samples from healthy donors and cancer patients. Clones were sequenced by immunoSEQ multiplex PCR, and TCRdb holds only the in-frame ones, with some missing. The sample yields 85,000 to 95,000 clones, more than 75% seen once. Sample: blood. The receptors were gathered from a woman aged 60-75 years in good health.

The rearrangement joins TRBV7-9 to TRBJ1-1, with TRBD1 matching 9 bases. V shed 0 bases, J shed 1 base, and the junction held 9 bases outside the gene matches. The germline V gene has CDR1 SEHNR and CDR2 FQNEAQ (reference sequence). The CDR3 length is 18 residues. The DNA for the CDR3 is TGTGCCAGCAGCTTAGCGCGATTCTGGGACAGGGAGAACACTGAAGCTTTCTTT. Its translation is CASSLARFWDRENTEAFF. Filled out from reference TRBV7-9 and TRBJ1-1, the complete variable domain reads DTGVSQNPRHKITKRGQNVTFRCDPISEHNRLYWYRQTLGQGPEFLTYFQNEAQLEKSRLLSDRFSAERPKGSFSTLEIQRTEQGDSAMYLCASSLARFWDRENTEAFFGQGTRLTVV.

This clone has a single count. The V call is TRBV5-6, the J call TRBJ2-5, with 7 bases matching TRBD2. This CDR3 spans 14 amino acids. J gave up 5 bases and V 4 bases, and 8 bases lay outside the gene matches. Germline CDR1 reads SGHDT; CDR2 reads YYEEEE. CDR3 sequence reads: CASSEVAGEETQYF. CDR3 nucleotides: TGTGCCAGCAGCGAGGTGGCGGGAGAGGAGACCCAGTACTTC.

The CDR3 region is CASSPFGQVNQPQHF. CDR3 nucleotide sequence: TGTGCCAGCAGCCCCTTCGGGCAGGTCAATCAGCCCCAGCATTTT. This chain uses TRBV27 with TRBJ1-5; unclear D gene. CDR3 length: 15 amino acids. Germline CDR1 reads MNHEY; CDR2 reads SMNVEV (reference sequence). The V gene lost 6 bases and the J gene lost 3 bases, with 15 bases spanning the gap.

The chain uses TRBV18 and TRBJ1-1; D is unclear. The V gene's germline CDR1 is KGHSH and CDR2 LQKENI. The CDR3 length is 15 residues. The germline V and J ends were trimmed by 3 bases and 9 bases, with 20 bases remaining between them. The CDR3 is CASSPGVPGGIQAFF. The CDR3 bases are TGTGCCAGCTCACCTGGGGTACCCGGTGGTATCCAAGCTTTCTTT.

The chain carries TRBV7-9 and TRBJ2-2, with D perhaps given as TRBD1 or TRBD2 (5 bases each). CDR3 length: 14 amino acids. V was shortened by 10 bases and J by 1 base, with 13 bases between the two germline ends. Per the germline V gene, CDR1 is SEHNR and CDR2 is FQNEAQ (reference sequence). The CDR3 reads CAITGTENTGELFF. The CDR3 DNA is TGTGCCATTACCGGGACGGAGAACACCGGGGAGCTGTTTTTT.